Detailed here is one T cell receptor beta chain. This record comes from a study of blood T cell repertoires in COVID-19. In terms of age and location, participants ranged from roughly 18 to 100 years and lived in approximately 26 US areas. The V gene's germline CDR1 is KGHSH and CDR2 LQKENI. V was pared by 5 bases and J by 7 bases, with 21 bases between. This CDR3 spans 15 amino acids. Profiling relied on immunoSEQ multiplex PCR, and the TCRdb table lists in-frame clones only, not all of them. The sample records 150,000 to 200,000 clones, roughly 88% being singletons. This TCR was sampled from a man in his fifties who had recovered from COVID-19. The source material was PBMCs or T cells enriched from blood (not recorded which). This chain uses TRBV18 with TRBJ2-7, with D possibly matching TRBD2 (6 bases). Here the CDR3 DNA reads TGTGCCAGCTCAGCTCAGCTCGCCACGGCGGGGGAGCAGTACTTC. This encodes CASSAQLATAGEQYF.